The source of this T cell receptor (beta chain) is a study of T-cell reconstitution after alpha-beta-depleted transplantation in children. Findings and caveats of the study: Reports say that about two months after transplant, the alpha-beta T cells came out of several hundred graft clones that had expanded. At the one-year point after transplant, T-cell counts and TCRbeta diversity were found to come mostly from T cells that had been newly produced. Recipient T cells and thymic progenitors that survived were the source of the high TCRbeta diversity seen at day 60 in some patients.

TCRbeta library construction was performed incorporating unique molecular identifiers. TCRdb itself ran the PCR reads through MiXCR, one entry per CDR3 protein. The repertoire has approximately 800,000 distinct CDR3 sequences, 16% of them found once; the top ten carry approximately 4.5%. This clonotype was counted between two and nine times. Its antigen is unknown. With 4 bases clipped from V and 5 bases from J, the junction kept 9 bases outside the gene matches. The CDR3 has 15 residues. From germline, CDR1 is SGHRS and CDR2 YFSETQ. The chain combines TRBV5-1 with TRBJ2-5; TRBD1 aligns across 9 bases. The material was PBMCs, mostly from graft donor cells, obtained 360 days after TCRalphabeta/CD19-depleted stem cell transplant. The sequence was collected from a male patient aged 10-17 years who had a stem cell transplant for acute lymphoblastic leukemia, so the T cells may come from the graft donor. Written as DNA, the CDR3 is TGCGCCAGCAGCACAGGGGACAGGGATTGGGAGACCCAGTACTTC. Translation gives CASSTGDRDWETQYF. The variable domain in full, completed from reference TRBV5-1 and TRBJ2-5, reads KAGVTQTPRYLIKTRGQQVTLSCSPISGHRSVSWYQQTPGQGLQFLFEYFSETQRNKGNFPGRFSGRQFSNSRSEMNVSTLELGDSALYLCASSTGDRDWETQYFGPGTRLLVL.